This TCR beta chain was profiled in a study of cytomegalovirus exposure and HLA in healthy donors. Findings and limits, study-wide: Confirmation in vitro established that a few CMV-associated chains were specific for CMV antigens. Excluded were some V segments that proved indistinguishable, including TRBV6-2 and TRBV6-3. It was only CMV serostatus that was available as immune exposure information.

The V and J ends lost 0 bases and 0 bases respectively, with 10 bases between them. Germline CDR1 reads SGDLS; CDR2 reads YYNGEE. The CDR3 spans 16 residues. As regards this clone: Its antigen remains unidentified.

Each of the donors was a healthy bone marrow donor. Both 60 Vbeta primers and 13 Jbeta primers went into the PCR. The method was immunoSEQ multiplex PCR; TCRdb's version includes in-frame clones alone and lacks a portion of them. Here the sample spans 250,000 to 350,000 clones, roughly 89% being singletons. Sequencing used PBMCs. The TCR comes from a man between 40 and 49 years old in good health and CMV-seropositive. This rearrangement joins TRBV9 to TRBJ1-3; D unresolved. The CDR3 coding sequence is TGTGCCAGCAGCGTAGGGGGAGAGGGCTCTGGAAACACCATATATTTT. Translated: CASSVGGEGSGNTIYF.